The 24 T cell receptor beta chains below all came from one sample that was sequenced in a study of T cell repertoires in cytomegalovirus infection. These receptors have no identified antigens. TCRdb re-called the reads through MiXCR, storing one row per CDR3 protein. The sample gives fewer than 1,000,000 distinct CDR3 sequences, roughly 31% of which show up once; over 11% is in the top ten. The sequenced sample was cultured CD8+ T cells from PBMCs, obtained from culture after CMV antigen stimulation. These receptors were collected from a human donor in good health (CMV status not recorded). Some clones in this sample may be carry-over from other donors' samples.

The chain combines TRBV4-3 with TRBJ2-3; TRBD2 matches at 10 bases. The J segment lost 4 bases and the V segment lost 0 bases, leaving 7 bases of the junction unmatched. The CDR3 extends over 17 amino acids. Germline-derived CDR1 and CDR2 are LGHNA and YSLEER. The CDR3 is CASSQDTSGGAPDTQYF. DNA of the CDR3: TGCGCCAGCAGCCAAGATACAAGCGGGGGGGCCCCAGATACGCAGTATTTT.

This clonotype appeared many times. The V call is TRBV7-2, the J call TRBJ2-1, with D possibly being TRBD1 (6 bases). V was pared by 5 bases and J by 9 bases, with 20 bases between. This CDR3 has 15 residues. From germline, CDR1 is SGHTA and CDR2 FQGNSA. The CDR3 region is CASSGTGKGVPEQFF. The CDR3 nucleotides read TGTGCCAGCAGCGGCACAGGGAAAGGGGTGCCTGAGCAGTTCTTC.

This chain uses TRBV4-1 with TRBJ1-6; the match to TRBD1 covers 7 bases. CDR1 is MGHRA, CDR2 YSYEKL, per germline. J was trimmed by 7 bases and V by 1 base; bases with no gene match: 10. The CDR3 covers 17 residues. DNA for the CDR3: TGCGCCAGCAGCCAAGTCGAGGGGGCGAGAATCAATTCACCCCTCCACTTT. Translating it yields CASSQVEGARINSPLHF.

This clonotype was counted only a few times. V gene TRBV7-4 combines with J gene TRBJ2-1; D is possibly TRBD2 (5 bases). The germline V gene encodes CDR1 SGHVT and CDR2 SQSDAQ. Trimming took 1 base from V and 8 from J, leaving 18 bases between them. CDR3 length: 16 residues. CDR3 residues: CASSLVRDYSRYEQFF. The CDR3 DNA is TGTGCCAGCAGCTTAGTTAGAGACTATTCAAGGTATGAGCAGTTCTTC.

This clonotype was seen repeatedly, ten times or more. The chain recombines TRBV7-9 with TRBJ2-3; no clear D. This CDR3 comprises 13 residues. The V and J ends lost 3 bases and 4 bases respectively, with 8 bases between them. Germline V gene data show CDR1 as SEHNR and CDR2 as FQNEAQ (reference sequence). DNA of the CDR3: TGTGCCAGCAGCTTCTCGAAGGCAGATACGCAGTATTTT. Translated: CASSFSKADTQYF.

The chain combines TRBV2 with TRBJ2-7; 10 positions match TRBD1. V was pared by 8 bases and J by 6 bases, with 7 bases of the junction left unmatched. This CDR3 has 13 residues. The germline CDR1 and CDR2 sequences are SNHLY and FYNNEI. This CDR3 is CASCRQGAFEQYF. For the CDR3, the DNA is TGTGCCAGCTGTAGACAGGGGGCCTTCGAGCAGTACTTC.

This chain joins TRBV15 and TRBJ2-3; D is possibly TRBD1 (5 bases). The CDR3 is 15 amino acids. Germline CDR1 LNHNV, CDR2 YYDKDF (reference sequence). Trimming shortened V by 1 base and J by 3 bases, and 11 bases separated the two germline ends. DNA of the CDR3: TGTGCCACCAGCAGAGGCAGGGAAGGGACAGATACGCAGTATTTT. Protein: CATSRGREGTDTQYF.

The chain uses TRBV15 and TRBJ1-1; D gene ambiguous. The V gene lost 0 bases and the J gene lost 0 bases, with 17 bases spanning the gap. Germline V gives CDR1 LNHNV, CDR2 YYDKDF (reference sequence). The CDR3 runs to 18 residues. The CDR3 nucleotides read TGTGCCACCAGCAGAGACTTGTGGCCAGCGCCTATGAACACTGAAGCTTTCTTT. Translation: CATSRDLWPAPMNTEAFF. Looking up the rest from reference TRBV15 and TRBJ1-1 gives the full variable domain: DAMVIQNPRYQVTQFGKPVTLSCSQTLNHNVMYWYQQKSSQAPKLLFHYYDKDFNNEADTPDNFQSRRPNTSFCFLDIRSPGLGDTAMYLCATSRDLWPAPMNTEAFFGQGTRLTVV.

V and J are TRBV11-2 and TRBJ2-1, with D uncertain. V was pared by 5 bases and J by 15 bases, with 23 bases between. Germline V CDR1 and CDR2: SGHAT, FQNNGV. The CDR3 has 14 amino acids. DNA of the CDR3: TGTGCCAGCAGCGGCCTACAGACTCCATACCGGCTGTTCTTC. Translation: CASSGLQTPYRLFF.

In its sample, this clonotype was seen a few times. V gene TRBV11-2 combines with J gene TRBJ1-6, with a possible D match to TRBD1 (5 bases). Trimming stripped 5 bases from V and 10 bases from J, with 24 bases between. The CDR3 is 17 residues long. Germline CDR1 is SGHAT and CDR2 is FQNNGV. The CDR3 sequence: CASSPWQGPQTRSPLHF. CDR3 nucleotide sequence: TGTGCCAGCAGCCCCTGGCAGGGCCCACAAACCCGATCACCCCTCCACTTT. The complete variable domain, with remaining parts taken from reference TRBV11-2 and TRBJ1-6, reads EAGVAQSPRYKIIEKRQSVAFWCNPISGHATLYWYQQILGQGPKLLIQFQNNGVVDDSQLPKDRFSAERLKGVDSTLKIQPAKLEDSAVYLCASSPWQGPQTRSPLHFGNGTRLTVT.

The CDR3 sequence: CATSDLPDRGINTGELFF. The CDR3 nucleotides are TGTGCCACCAGTGATTTGCCCGACAGGGGAATTAATACCGGGGAGCTGTTTTTT. The V and J genes are TRBV24-1 and TRBJ2-2; TRBD1 aligns across 8 bases. This CDR3 comprises 18 residues. Per the germline V gene, CDR1 is KGHDR and CDR2 is SFDVKD. J lost 5 bases, V lost 0 bases, and 10 bases had no gene match.

This clonotype has just one count. This CDR3 reads CASSDAVGLAAYNEQFF. CDR3 coding DNA: TGTGCCAGCAGTGACGCCGTGGGACTAGCGGCCTACAATGAGCAGTTCTTC. This rearrangement joins TRBV6-4 to TRBJ2-1; TRBD2 agrees at 11 bases. This CDR3 region has 17 residues. Germline V lookup: CDR1 MRHNA, CDR2 SNTAGT. J gave up 2 bases and V 2 bases, and 5 bases lay outside the gene matches.

CDR3 residues: CASSIRTPRYNEQFF. DNA of the CDR3: TGTGCCAGTAGTATTCGGACACCGCGATACAATGAGCAGTTCTTC. The V call is TRBV19, the J call TRBJ2-1; weak D call: TRBD1 (5 bases). Trimming shortened V by 3 bases and J by 4 bases, and 13 bases separated the two germline ends. There are 15 residues in the CDR3. The germline gives CDR1 LNHDA, CDR2 SQIVND (reference sequence).

The genes are TRBV19 and TRBJ1-2, with D tentatively TRBD1 (6 bases). The CDR3 is made up of 14 amino acids. V lost 1 base, J lost 7 bases, and 13 bases lay in between. Germline CDR1 LNHDA, CDR2 SQIVND (reference sequence). CDR3 sequence: CASSIVAGVAGYTF. The CDR3 DNA follows: TGTGCCAGTAGTATAGTTGCAGGGGTCGCTGGCTACACCTTC.

The chain is built from TRBV4-1 and TRBJ1-5; tentatively, D is TRBD1 (5 bases). This CDR3 has 18 residues. In germline, CDR1 is MGHRA, CDR2 YSYEKL. The V and J ends lost 0 bases and 0 bases respectively, with 15 bases between them. CDR3 coding DNA: TGCGCCAGCAGCCAAGACCCCTCGACAGTCAATAGCAATCAGCCCCAGCATTTT. It specifies CASSQDPSTVNSNQPQHF.

The chain joins TRBV7-9 to TRBJ2-7; D not resolved. In germline, CDR1 is SEHNR, CDR2 FQNEAQ (reference sequence). Trimming shortened V by 2 bases and J by 7 bases, and 9 bases separated the two germline ends. CDR3 length equals 12 residues. The CDR3 spells CASSLQSTEQYF. The CDR3 DNA is TGTGCCAGCAGCTTACAGTCTACAGAGCAGTACTTC.

This rearrangement joins TRBV12-3 or TRBV12-4 to TRBJ2-7; D is possibly TRBD1 (6 bases). The CDR3 runs to 12 residues. The ends were cut back, 4 bases at V and 8 bases at J, with 12 bases in the middle. CDR3 DNA: TGTGCCAGCAGTTCGGACAGTTTGCAGCAGTACGTC. This translates into CASSSDSLQQYV.

The V call is TRBV12-3 or TRBV12-4, the J call TRBJ1-6, with a tentative D call TRBD1 (5 bases). This CDR3 has 13 residues. The V end was cut by 1 base, the J end by 13 bases, with 11 bases between. The CDR3 bases are TGTGCCAGCAGTTTAGAGCTCGGGGGGCCCCTCCACTTT. Protein: CASSLELGGPLHF.

Regarding this clonotype: This may stem from a read error, because a much larger clone lies one nucleotide away. This chain uses TRBV7-4 with TRBJ1-2; 10 bases map to TRBD1. The length of the CDR3 is 15 residues. The germline V gene has CDR1 SGHVT and CDR2 SQSDAQ. The CDR3 DNA sequence: TGTACCAGCAGCATGGGACAGGGGCAGGTCTATGGCTACACCTTC. This translates into CTSSMGQGQVYGYTF. Filled out from reference TRBV7-4 and TRBJ1-2, the complete variable domain reads GAGVSQSPRYKVAKRGRDVALRCDSISGHVTLYWYRQTLGQGSEVLTYSQSDAQRDKSGRPSGRFSAERPERSVSTLKIQRTEQGDSAVYLCTSSMGQGQVYGYTFGSGTRLTVV.

With regard to this clonotype: One end of the junction varies from germline; a read error may be responsible. The chain links TRBV6-1 to TRBJ2-1; D remains unclear. Germline lookup yields CDR1 MNHNS and CDR2 SASEGT. The CDR3 extends over 13 amino acids. The CDR3 protein is CVSSAKPYNEQFF. The CDR3 bases are TGTGTCAGCAGTGCAAAACCCTACAATGAGCAGTTCTTC.

The J gene is TRBJ1-2, the V gene TRBV5-5; D gene uncertain. The CDR3 runs to 15 residues. The V and J ends lost 0 bases and 8 bases respectively, with 17 bases between them. Germline V gene data show CDR1 as SGHKS and CDR2 as YYEKEE (reference sequence). CDR3 DNA: TGTGCCAGCAGCTTGGTTCCAGCCGTTAGTGACGGCTACACCTTC. Its translation: CASSLVPAVSDGYTF.

The chain recombines TRBV6-4 with TRBJ1-2; D is undetermined. Germline CDR1 reads MRHNA; CDR2 reads SNTAGT. This CDR3 has 13 residues. Deletions cut 11 bases from V and 9 bases from J, with 22 bases between. CDR3 amino acids: CAPLSRVCMSYTF. As DNA, the CDR3 is TGTGCCCCGTTGTCTCGGGTCTGCATGAGCTACACCTTC.

This clonotype was seen a few times. The chain has TRBV5-1 and TRBJ2-1; tentatively, D is TRBD1 (5 bases). Germline-derived CDR1 and CDR2 are SGHRS and YFSETQ. V lost 0 bases to trimming and J lost 9 bases, with 10 bases between them. The CDR3 consists of 13 residues. The CDR3 protein is CASSLVLQGEQFF. The DNA for the CDR3 is TGCGCCAGCAGCTTGGTTCTTCAGGGTGAGCAGTTCTTC.

CDR3 in amino acids: CASRGDPYEQYV. The CDR3 DNA follows: TGTGCCAGCAGGGGAGACCCCTACGAGCAGTACGTC. The V gene is TRBV28, the J gene TRBJ2-7, with a weak D call TRBD2 (5 bases). V was shortened by 6 bases and J by 2 bases, with 8 bases between the two germline ends. The CDR3 is 12 amino acids. Germline V lookup: CDR1 MDHEN, CDR2 SYDVKM.